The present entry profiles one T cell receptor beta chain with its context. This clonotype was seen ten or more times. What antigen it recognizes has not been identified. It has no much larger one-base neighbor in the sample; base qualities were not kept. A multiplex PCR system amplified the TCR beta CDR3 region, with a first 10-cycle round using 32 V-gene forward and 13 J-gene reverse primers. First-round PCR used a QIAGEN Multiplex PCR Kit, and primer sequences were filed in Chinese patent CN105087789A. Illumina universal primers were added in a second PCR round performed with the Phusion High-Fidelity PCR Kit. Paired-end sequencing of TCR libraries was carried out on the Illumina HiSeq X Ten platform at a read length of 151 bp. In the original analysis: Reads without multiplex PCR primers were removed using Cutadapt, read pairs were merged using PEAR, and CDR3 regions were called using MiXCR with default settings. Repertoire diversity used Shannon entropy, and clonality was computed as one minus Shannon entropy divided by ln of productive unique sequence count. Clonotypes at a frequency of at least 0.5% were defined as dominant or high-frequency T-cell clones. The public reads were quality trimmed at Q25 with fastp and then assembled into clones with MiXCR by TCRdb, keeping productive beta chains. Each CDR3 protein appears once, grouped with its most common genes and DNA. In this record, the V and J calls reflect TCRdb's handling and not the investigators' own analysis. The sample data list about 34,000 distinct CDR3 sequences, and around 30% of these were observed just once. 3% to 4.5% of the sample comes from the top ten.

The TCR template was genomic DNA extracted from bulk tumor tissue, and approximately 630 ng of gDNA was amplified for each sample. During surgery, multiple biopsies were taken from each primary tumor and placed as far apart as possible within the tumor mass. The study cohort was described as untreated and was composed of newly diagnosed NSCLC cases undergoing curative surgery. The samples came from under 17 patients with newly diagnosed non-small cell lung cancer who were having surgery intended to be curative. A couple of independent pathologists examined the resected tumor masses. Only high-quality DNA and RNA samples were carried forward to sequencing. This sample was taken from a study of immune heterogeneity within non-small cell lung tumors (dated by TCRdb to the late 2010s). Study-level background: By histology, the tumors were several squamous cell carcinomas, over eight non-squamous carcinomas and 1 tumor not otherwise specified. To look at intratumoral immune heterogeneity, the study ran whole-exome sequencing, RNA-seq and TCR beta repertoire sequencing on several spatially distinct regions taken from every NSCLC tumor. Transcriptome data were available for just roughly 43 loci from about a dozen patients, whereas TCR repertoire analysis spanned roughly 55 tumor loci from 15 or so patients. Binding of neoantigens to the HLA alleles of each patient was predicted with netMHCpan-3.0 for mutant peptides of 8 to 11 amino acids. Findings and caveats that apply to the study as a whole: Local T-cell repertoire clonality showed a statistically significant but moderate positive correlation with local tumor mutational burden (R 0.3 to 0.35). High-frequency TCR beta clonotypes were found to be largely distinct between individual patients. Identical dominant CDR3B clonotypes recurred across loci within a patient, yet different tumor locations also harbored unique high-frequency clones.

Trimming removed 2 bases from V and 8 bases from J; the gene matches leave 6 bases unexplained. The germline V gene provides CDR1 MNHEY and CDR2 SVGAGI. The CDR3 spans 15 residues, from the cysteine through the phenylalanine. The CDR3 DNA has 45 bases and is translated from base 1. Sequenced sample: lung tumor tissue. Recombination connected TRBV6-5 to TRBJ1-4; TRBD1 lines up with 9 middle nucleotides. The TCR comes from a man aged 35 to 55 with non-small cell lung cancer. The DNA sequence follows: TGTGCCAGCAGTTACACAGGGGGCGCGGAGGAAAAACTGTTTTTT. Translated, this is CASSYTGGAEEKLFF.